One sample yielded the 22 T cell receptor beta chains listed below, sequenced in a study of blood T cell repertoires in COVID-19. Sequencing was performed with immunoSEQ multiplex PCR; in TCRdb, only in-frame clones are kept and a portion is missing. The sample lists 200,000 to 300,000 clones, more than 80% occurring once. Input material: peripheral blood. The receptors were gathered from a woman between 40 and 55 years old with acute or convalescent COVID-19.

The V gene is TRBV11-3, the J gene TRBJ2-2; the D gene is possibly TRBD2 (6 bases). Germline V gives CDR1 SGHNT, CDR2 YENEEA. V dropped 5 bases and J dropped 6 bases, with 10 bases sitting between them. The CDR3 is made up of 13 amino acids. The CDR3 protein is CASSRTGAGELFF. In nucleotides, the CDR3 is TGTGCCAGCAGCCGAACGGGAGCCGGGGAGCTGTTTTTT.

This clone was detected only once. The V call is TRBV19, the J call TRBJ1-6; possibly TRBD1 for D (6 bases). There are 15 residues in the CDR3. Trimming took 5 bases from V and 4 from J, leaving 12 bases between them. Germline loops: CDR1 LNHDA, CDR2 SQIVND (reference sequence). CDR3 nucleotides: TGTGCCAGTAGTCTACCCGGACAGTATAATTCACCCCTCCACTTT. Amino acids: CASSLPGQYNSPLHF.

This clone was seen once. The J gene is TRBJ2-3, the V gene TRBV5-1, with D tentatively TRBD1 (6 bases). The CDR3 has 16 residues. The germline V gene encodes CDR1 SGHRS and CDR2 YFSETQ. The ends were cut back, 4 bases at V and 0 bases at J, with 15 bases in the middle. The CDR3 DNA follows: TGCGCCAGCAGCCCTTTGATGGGGGCTAGCACAGATACGCAGTATTTT. Its protein product is CASSPLMGASTDTQYF.

This chain joins TRBV5-1 and TRBJ2-3; 7 bases are a match to TRBD1. Trimming removed 2 bases from V and 3 bases from J; junction bases left unmatched: 6. CDR3 length: 15 amino acids. CDR1 SGHRS and CDR2 YFSETQ come from the germline V gene. The CDR3 nucleotides read TGCGCCAGCAGCTTCCGGGACAGCCTTACAGATACGCAGTATTTT. It translates to CASSFRDSLTDTQYF.

On this clone: Different DNA sequences within this sample yield the same CDR3. The chain links TRBV30 to TRBJ1-1; 7 bases match TRBD1. V lost 2 bases, J lost 0 bases, and 0 bases stayed unmatched. Germline CDR1 GTSNPN, CDR2 SVGIG (reference sequence). CDR3 length equals 13 residues. The CDR3 protein is CAWSQGVNTEAFF. In nucleotides, the CDR3 is TGTGCCTGGAGTCAGGGGGTGAACACTGAAGCTTTCTTT.

The chain joins TRBV3-1 (or the pseudogene TRBV3-2) to TRBJ2-1; 11 nucleotides agree with TRBD1. This CDR3 has 18 amino acids. After removal of 3 bases from V and 8 bases from J, the junction contained 15 bases not matched to a gene. Germline V CDR1 and CDR2: LGHDT, YNNKEL (reference sequence). CDR3 sequence: CASSHSAGTGGRIYEQFF. In nucleotides, the CDR3 is TGTGCCAGCAGCCATTCAGCCGGGACAGGGGGAAGGATCTATGAGCAGTTCTTC.

The chain employs TRBV27 and TRBJ1-5; 9 bases map to TRBD1. The germline V gene has CDR1 MNHEY and CDR2 SMNVEV (reference sequence). Trimming at V came to 6 bases and at J to 2 bases, leaving 2 bases not matched to a gene. The CDR3 has 14 amino acids. For the CDR3, the DNA is TGTGCCAGCAGGGGACAGGGTGGCAATCAGCCCCAGCATTTT. The encoded protein is CASRGQGGNQPQHF.

The chain combines TRBV6-5 with TRBJ1-2; the match to TRBD1 covers 10 bases. Germline V gene data show CDR1 as MNHEY and CDR2 as SVGAGI. There are 15 residues in the CDR3. V dropped 7 bases and J dropped 4; count of bases not matched to a gene: 9. The CDR3 bases are TGTGCCAGCAACACCGGGACAGGGGTAGGCTATGGCTACACCTTC. Encoded protein: CASNTGTGVGYGYTF.

V usage is TRBV18 and J usage is TRBJ1-2; D unclear. Trimming left V 3 bases short and J 7 bases short, with 21 bases between. This CDR3 has 16 residues. Germline CDR1 KGHSH, CDR2 LQKENI. The CDR3 region is CASSPRTGATSSGYTF. CDR3 nucleotide sequence: TGTGCCAGCTCACCCCGGACTGGTGCCACCTCCTCTGGCTACACCTTC.

The J gene is TRBJ1-6, the V gene TRBV3-1 (or the pseudogene TRBV3-2); 7 bases fit TRBD1. The CDR3 sequence is 15 residues long. Per the germline V gene, CDR1 is LGHDT and CDR2 is YNNKEL (reference sequence). Trimming at V came to 4 bases and at J to 5 bases, leaving 5 bases not matched to a gene. This CDR3 reads CASSLGQADNSPLHF. The CDR3 DNA is TGTGCCAGCAGCCTTGGACAGGCAGATAATTCACCCCTCCACTTT.

This clone was found once. This chain uses TRBV27 with TRBJ1-3; 8 positions agree with TRBD1. This CDR3 is 14 amino acids long. Germline trimming cut 8 bases from V and 0 bases from J; bases unmatched to any gene: 3. CDR1 and CDR2 (germline): MNHEY, SMNVEV (reference sequence). The CDR3 DNA reads as TGTGCCAGCCGACAGGGGAGCTCTGGAAACACCATATATTTT. As protein: CASRQGSSGNTIYF.

This clone was counted between two and nine times. The chain uses TRBV24-1 and TRBJ1-5; D uncertain. This CDR3 has 17 residues. In germline, CDR1 is KGHDR, CDR2 SFDVKD. V was trimmed by 9 bases and J by 0 bases, leaving 20 bases between them. CDR3 nucleotides: TGTGCCACCCCCGCCCACAACAGTGTACATAGCAATCAGCCCCAGCATTTT. It specifies CATPAHNSVHSNQPQHF.

The gene calls are TRBV5-1 and TRBJ2-1; 8 bases are shared with TRBD2. The V segment lost 6 bases and the J segment 2 bases; nucleotides outside the gene matches: 7. Germline V gene lookup returns CDR1 SGHRS and CDR2 YFSETQ. The CDR3 is made up of 15 amino acids. The CDR3 sequence is CASTISGAAYNEQFF. CDR3 nucleotide sequence: TGCGCCAGCACCATTAGCGGGGCCGCCTACAATGAGCAGTTCTTC.

The chain links TRBV6-1 to TRBJ1-2, with TRBD1 as a possible D gene (6 bases). This CDR3 contains 14 residues. Germline CDR1 is MNHNS and CDR2 is SASEGT. Trimming took off 6 bases at V and 4 bases at J, with 15 bases between the two ends. CDR3 coding DNA: TGTGCCAGCAGGCCACTTGGACAGACCTATGGCTACACCTTC. Translation: CASRPLGQTYGYTF.

This clone was picked up one time. This chain joins TRBV5-4 and TRBJ2-7, with no clear D. In germline, CDR1 is SGHNT, CDR2 YYREEE (reference sequence). The CDR3 totals 15 residues. V dropped 1 base and J dropped 0 bases, with 11 bases sitting between them. The CDR3 DNA is TGTGCCAGCAGCTTGAACCCTTACAACTCCTACGAGCAGTACGTC. This gives the protein CASSLNPYNSYEQYV.

The rearrangement joins TRBV11-2 to TRBJ2-1; possibly TRBD1 for D (6 bases). CDR1 and CDR2 (germline): SGHAT, FQNNGV. This CDR3 spans 16 amino acids. The V end was cut by 4 bases, the J end by 3 bases, with 16 bases between. The CDR3: CASSSPGQGLYNEQFF. The CDR3 DNA reads as TGTGCCAGCAGCTCTCCCGGTCAGGGGCTCTACAATGAGCAGTTCTTC.

The chain couples TRBV20-1 to TRBJ1-2; the match to TRBD1 covers 7 bases. With 3 bases clipped from V and 6 bases from J, the junction kept 7 bases outside the gene matches. The CDR3 runs 13 residues. Germline lookup yields CDR1 DFQATT and CDR2 SNEGSKA (reference sequence). CDR3 residues: CSASDRVFDGYTF. The CDR3, as DNA: TGCAGTGCTAGTGACAGGGTATTCGATGGCTACACCTTC.

This chain links TRBV5-6 with TRBJ1-1, with D perhaps TRBD1 (6 bases). Germline V gene data show CDR1 as SGHDT and CDR2 as YYEEEE. The CDR3 spans 13 residues. V was trimmed by 4 bases and J by 1 base, leaving 8 bases between them. CDR3 DNA sequence: TGTGCCAGCAGCCGGACAGCGAACACTGAAGCTTTCTTT. As protein: CASSRTANTEAFF.

This chain joins TRBV4-1 and TRBJ1-5, with no clear D. The CDR3 covers 18 residues. Germline CDR1 reads MGHRA; CDR2 reads YSYEKL. The V and J ends lost 0 bases and 5 bases respectively, with 20 bases between them. CDR3 residues: CASSQEPGGPAYDQPQHF. The DNA for the CDR3 is TGCGCCAGCAGCCAAGAGCCGGGAGGACCGGCCTACGATCAGCCCCAGCATTTT.

The chain joins TRBV2 to TRBJ1-1; tentatively, D is TRBD1 (5 bases). V gave up 7 bases and J gave up 1 base, with 10 bases separating them. The V gene's germline CDR1 is SNHLY and CDR2 FYNNEI. There are 13 residues in the CDR3. In nucleotides, the CDR3 is TGTGCCAGCAAAGGACATCCGAACACTGAAGCTTTCTTT. It is translated as CASKGHPNTEAFF.

The J gene is TRBJ2-7, the V gene TRBV13; 9 positions agree with TRBD1. With V trimmed by 5 bases and J by 3 bases, 2 bases remained unmatched. Germline V gene data show CDR1 as PRHDT and CDR2 as FYEKMQ (reference sequence). This CDR3 spans 13 amino acids. DNA of the CDR3: TGTGCCAGCAGCACGACAGGGGGCTACGAGCAGTACGTC. It specifies CASSTTGGYEQYV.

V gene TRBV19 combines with J gene TRBJ1-6; possible D gene TRBD1, 5 bases. The CDR3 has 14 residues. From germline, CDR1 is LNHDA and CDR2 SQIVND (reference sequence). Trimming took 7 bases from V and 6 from J, leaving 13 bases between them. Here the CDR3 reads CASTQQEFNSPLHF. The CDR3 nucleotides are TGTGCCAGTACCCAACAGGAGTTTAATTCACCCCTCCACTTT.